A selection of T cell receptor beta chains follows, all from one sample in a study of control samples from healthy donors and cancer patients. Sequencing used immunoSEQ multiplex PCR; TCRdb keeps in-frame clones, though not all of them. The sample includes approximately 150,000 clones, approximately 94% of them seen just once. What was sequenced was PBMCs. These receptors were obtained from a man in his 60s with colorectal cancer. CDR3s include the opening cysteine and the closing phenylalanine or tryptophan. Each record gives: clone size, V gene, J gene, D gene, CDR3 protein, CDR3 DNA. A D gene is named only where the DNA matches it firmly. Rows give clone size only sometimes, using once, few, many, or a class for an expanded clone.

-,TRBV30,TRBJ1-5,-,CAWNQPDRFNQPQHF,TGTGCCTGGAACCAACCCGACAGGTTCAATCAGCCCCAGCATTTT
-,TRBV29-1,TRBJ2-5,TRBD1,CSVGQGVAETQYF,TGCAGCGTTGGACAGGGAGTGGCAGAGACCCAGTACTTC
-,TRBV27,TRBJ2-7,-,CASSLYGDGSSYEQYF,TGTGCCAGCAGTTTATACGGGGACGGAAGCTCCTACGAGCAGTACTTC
-,TRBV19,TRBJ1-5,-,CASSDWRENQPQHF,TGTGCCAGTAGTGATTGGCGGGAAAATCAGCCCCAGCATTTT
-,TRBV7-2,TRBJ2-5,TRBD2,CASSWTSPRGQTQYF,TGTGCCAGCAGCTGGACTAGTCCCAGAGGGCAGACCCAGTACTTC
-,TRBV7-2,TRBJ1-1,-,CASSERATTEAFF,TGTGCCAGCAGCGAAAGGGCGACCACTGAAGCTTTCTTT
-,TRBV18,TRBJ1-5,-,CASSPDLYSNQPQHF,TGTGCCAGCTCACCGGACCTTTATAGCAATCAGCCCCAGCATTTT
-,TRBV24-1,TRBJ2-5,TRBD2,CATSDLRAGGTIQETQYF,TGTGCCACCAGTGATTTGAGGGCGGGGGGGACAATTCAAGAGACCCAGTACTTC
-,TRBV7-8,TRBJ2-7,-,CASSLSAFYEQYF,TGTGCCAGCAGCTTATCGGCCTTCTACGAGCAGTACTTC
-,TRBV2,TRBJ2-3,TRBD2,CASTRSGGARTDTQYF,TGTGCCAGCACGAGAAGCGGGGGGGCAAGGACAGATACGCAGTATTTT
-,TRBV7-2,TRBJ2-7,-,CASSLSLSYEQYF,TGTGCCAGCAGCTTATCCCTCTCCTACGAGCAGTACTTC
once,TRBV7-2,TRBJ2-1,-,CASSPYQGQFEQFF,TGTGCCAGCAGCCCCTACCAGGGCCAGTTTGAGCAGTTCTTC
-,TRBV10-1,TRBJ1-1,-,CASSDQGTTEAFF,TGCGCCAGCAGTGATCAGGGGACCACTGAAGCTTTCTTT
-,TRBV12-3/TRBV12-4,TRBJ1-1,-,CASSPWPDTEAFF,TGTGCCAGCAGTCCCTGGCCGGACACTGAAGCTTTCTTT
-,TRBV11-2,TRBJ2-3,TRBD2,CASSAPRRTSRSTDTQYF,TGTGCCAGCAGCGCCCCCCGTCGGACTAGCAGGTCCACAGATACGCAGTATTTT
-,TRBV4-3,TRBJ2-7,TRBD2,CASSQEATSGVPYEQYF,TGCGCCAGCAGCCAAGAGGCGACTAGCGGGGTCCCCTACGAGCAGTACTTC
-,TRBV18,TRBJ1-5,-,CASSPGGSNQPQHF,TGTGCCAGCTCACCGGGGGGTAGCAATCAGCCCCAGCATTTT
-,TRBV10-1,TRBJ2-3,TRBD2,CASSESSGGDRDTQYF,TGCGCCAGCAGTGAGTCGAGCGGGGGTGATAGAGATACGCAGTATTTT
-,TRBV7-9,TRBJ2-7,-,CASSLGEGTYEQYF,TGTGCCAGCAGCTTAGGGGAAGGTACTTACGAGCAGTACTTC
-,TRBV6-1,TRBJ2-7,-,CASSDKYEQYF,TGTGCCAGCAGTGATAAATACGAGCAGTACTTC
-,TRBV27,TRBJ2-1,-,CASSLGLATYNEQFF,TGTGCCAGCAGTTTGGGTCTAGCGACCTACAATGAGCAGTTCTTC
-,TRBV5-1,TRBJ1-4,TRBD1,CASSSPGQGPNEKLFF,TGCGCCAGCAGCTCGCCGGGACAGGGCCCGAATGAAAAACTGTTTTTT